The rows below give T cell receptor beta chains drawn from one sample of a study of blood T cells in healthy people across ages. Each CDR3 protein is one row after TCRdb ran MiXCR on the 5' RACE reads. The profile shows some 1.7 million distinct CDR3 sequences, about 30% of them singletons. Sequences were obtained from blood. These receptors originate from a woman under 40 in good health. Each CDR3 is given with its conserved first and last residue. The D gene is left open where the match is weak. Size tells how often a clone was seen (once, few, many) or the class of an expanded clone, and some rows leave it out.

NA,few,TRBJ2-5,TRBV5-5,TGTGCCAGCAGCTTGGTCGTAGTATCGGAGACCCAGTACTTC,CASSLVVVSETQYF
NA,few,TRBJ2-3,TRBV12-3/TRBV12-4,TGTGCCAGCAGTTCCCCCCCGGTTTCGCAGTATTTT,CASSSPPVSQYF
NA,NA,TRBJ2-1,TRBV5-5,TGTGCCAGCAGCTTGGCCAGGGGGGACGGTGAGCAGTTCTTC,CASSLARGDGEQFF
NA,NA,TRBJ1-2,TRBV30,TGTGCCTGGAGTGCAGGAGGGACCTATGGCTACACCTTC,CAWSAGGTYGYTF
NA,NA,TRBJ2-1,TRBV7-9,TGTGCCGGCAGCTTAGCTTCGACACGCAATGAGCAGTTCTTC,CAGSLASTRNEQFF
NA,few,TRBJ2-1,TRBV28,TGTGCCAGCAGTCCCTCAGTCGGGGGCAATGAGCAGTTCTTC,CASSPSVGGNEQFF
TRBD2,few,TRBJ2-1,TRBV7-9,TGTGCCAGCAGCCCCGCCGCGGTAGCGGGGGATCATGAGCAGTTCTTC,CASSPAAVAGDHEQFF
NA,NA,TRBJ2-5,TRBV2,TGTGCCGGCACAGTCGAGGGTGGAGAGACCCAGTACTTC,CAGTVEGGETQYF
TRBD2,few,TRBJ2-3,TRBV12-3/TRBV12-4,TGTACCACTAGACTAGCGGGTAGCACAGATACGCAGTATTTT,CTTRLAGSTDTQYF
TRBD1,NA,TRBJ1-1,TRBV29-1,TGCAGCGGTCTACCGGGACAGTCGCGCGCTTTCTTT,CSGLPGQSRAFF
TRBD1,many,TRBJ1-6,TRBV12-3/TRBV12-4,TGTGCCAGCACCAGACAGGGGGTGAATTCACCCCTCCACTTT,CASTRQGVNSPLHF